Presented here are 27 T cell receptor beta chains from one specimen sequenced in a study of CD8+CD57+ T cells in acquired aplastic anemia. Genomic DNA, the template, was used for profiling of the TCR beta VDJ and CDR3. TCRdb re-derived calls from the reads in MiXCR, one entry per CDR3 protein. Of fewer than 200,000 distinct CDR3 sequences in the sample, about 44% are singletons; the top ten hold 13%. Patients who underwent sequencing had shown CD8+CD57+ cell expansion by flow cytometry. Material: sorted CD4+, CD8+, or CD8+CD57+ T cells (not recorded which) from PBMCs. Receptor source: a human donor with aplastic anemia.

The chain has TRBV2 and TRBJ2-2; D is perhaps TRBD1 (6 bases). V lost 6 bases, J lost 4 bases, and 15 bases lay in between. This CDR3 has 15 amino acids. Germline CDR1 reads SNHLY; CDR2 reads FYNNEI. The CDR3 DNA reads TGTGCCAGCAGGGACCGGACAGTACTCACCGGGGAGCTGTTTTTT. It encodes CASRDRTVLTGELFF.

V and J are TRBV29-1 and TRBJ2-7, with 8 bases lining up with TRBD1. Germline V gene sequence: CDR1 SQVTM, CDR2 ANQGSEA. Germline trimming cut 6 bases from V and 4 bases from J; bases unmatched to any gene: 11. The CDR3 runs to 14 residues. CDR3 region: CSVDPGQARYEQYF. Here the CDR3 DNA reads TGCAGCGTCGACCCGGGACAGGCTAGATACGAGCAGTACTTC.

This chain joins TRBV5-8 and TRBJ2-7, with D possibly matching TRBD1 (5 bases). The CDR3 runs 15 residues. Germline V gene sequence: CDR1 SGHTS, CDR2 YDEGEE. With 4 bases removed from V and 2 bases from J, the gap between germline ends came to 16 bases. CDR3 region: CASSQTQGRAYEQYF. The CDR3 DNA is TGTGCCAGCAGCCAGACGCAGGGAAGGGCCTACGAGCAGTACTTC.

The gene calls are TRBV6-2 or TRBV6-3 and TRBJ2-5, with D tentatively TRBD1 (5 bases). Trimming cost V 6 bases and J 3 bases, with 17 bases left between them. Per the germline V gene, CDR1 is MNHEY and CDR2 is SVGEGT. There are 15 residues in the CDR3. Here the CDR3 reads CASRYQTVTKETQYF. CDR3 in DNA: TGTGCCAGCAGATACCAGACAGTCACAAAAGAGACCCAGTACTTC.

Comment on this clonotype: A read error may account for a junction end that differs from germline. The chain couples TRBV9 to TRBJ1-6; 8 positions agree with TRBD1. The CDR3 has 14 amino acids. Germline values: CDR1 SGDLS, CDR2 YYNGEE. CDR3 sequence: CASSPGTGVSPPHF. CDR3 DNA: TGTGCCAGCAGCCCGGGGACAGGAGTTTCACCCCCCCACTTT.

This clonotype came up many times. V is TRBV12-3 or TRBV12-4 and J is TRBJ1-2; maybe TRBD1 (6 bases). This CDR3 region has 15 residues. The V and J ends lost 8 bases and 1 base respectively, with 17 bases between them. CDR3 amino acids: CASREWGGHNYGYTF. Written as DNA, the CDR3 is TGTGCCAGCCGGGAGTGGGGGGGCCATAACTATGGCTACACCTTC.

This clonotype was seen a few times. The chain employs TRBV10-3 and TRBJ1-5; possible D gene TRBD1, 6 bases. This CDR3 spans 14 amino acids. Trimming took off 4 bases at V and 1 base at J, with 8 bases between the two ends. Germline loops: CDR1 ENHRY, CDR2 SYGVKD. The DNA of the CDR3 is TGTGCCATCAGTGGAGGACAGAGCAATCAGCCCCAGCATTTT. Protein: CAISGGQSNQPQHF.

V gene TRBV10-3 combines with J gene TRBJ2-1, with TRBD2 matching 8 bases. V was clipped by 3 bases and J by 9 bases; unmatched bases: 7. The CDR3 sequence is 14 residues long. The germline gives CDR1 ENHRY, CDR2 SYGVKD. The CDR3 loop reads CAISELAAAVEQFF. CDR3 bases: TGTGCCATCAGTGAACTAGCGGCGGCGGTTGAGCAGTTCTTC.

This clonotype occurred many times. The rearrangement uses TRBV12-3 or TRBV12-4 and TRBJ1-6; no definite D call. The ends were cut back, 6 bases at V and 10 bases at J, with 13 bases in the middle. This CDR3 has 13 amino acids. DNA for the CDR3: TGTGCCAGCAGCCCACCTTTGGCCTCACCCCTCCACTTT. As protein: CASSPPLASPLHF.

This clonotype was counted ten times or more. The chain joins TRBV25-1 to TRBJ2-2; the D is unclear. V gave up 1 base and J gave up 1 base, with 4 bases separating them. The CDR3 spans 14 residues. The germline V gene has CDR1 MGHDK and CDR2 SYGVNS. The CDR3: CASSEFGNTGELFF. DNA for the CDR3: TGTGCCAGCAGTGAATTCGGGAACACCGGGGAGCTGTTTTTT.

The CDR3 region is CASSEIGGPDTQYF. The CDR3, as DNA: TGTGCCAGCAGCGAAATCGGGGGTCCGGATACGCAGTATTTT. The chain links TRBV7-3 to TRBJ2-3; D might be TRBD2 (6 bases). Trimming shortened V by 5 bases and J by 6 bases, and 15 bases separated the two germline ends. The germline gives CDR1 SGHTA, CDR2 FQGTGA. The CDR3 is 14 amino acids. The full variable domain, in which reference TRBV7-3 and TRBJ2-3 provide the parts outside the CDR3, is GAGVSQTPSNKVTEKGKYVELRCDPISGHTALYWYRQSLGQGPEFLIYFQGTGAADDSGLPNDRFFAVRPEGSVSTLKIQRTERGDSAVYLCASSEIGGPDTQYFGPGTRLTVL.

The V gene is TRBV10-3, the J gene TRBJ2-5; the match to TRBD2 covers 11 bases. With 4 bases clipped from V and 2 bases from J, the junction kept 9 bases outside the gene matches. The CDR3 covers 17 residues. Germline CDR1 ENHRY, CDR2 SYGVKD. The CDR3 DNA sequence: TGTGCCATCAGTGCTACTAGCGGGGGACTCGAACAAGAGACCCAGTACTTC. This encodes CAISATSGGLEQETQYF.

This clonotype turned up a few times. The chain combines TRBV10-3 with TRBJ2-7, with D hard to call. The germline gives CDR1 ENHRY, CDR2 SYGVKD. V was pared by 8 bases and J by 1 base, with 9 bases between. This CDR3 region has 12 residues. CDR3 loop: CAIRAESYEQYF. The DNA of the CDR3 is TGTGCCATCCGGGCCGAATCCTACGAGCAGTACTTC.

The V call is TRBV7-8, the J call TRBJ2-7; tentative D call: TRBD2 (5 bases). The CDR3 covers 12 residues. Trimming took 6 bases from V and 4 from J, leaving 10 bases between them. Germline lookup yields CDR1 SGHVS and CDR2 FQNEAQ. The CDR3 sequence: CASSYDYYEQYF. The CDR3 region has the DNA TGTGCCAGCAGTTATGACTATTACGAGCAGTACTTC.

This chain connects TRBV10-1 to TRBJ2-7; 9 nucleotides match TRBD1. CDR1 is WNHNN, CDR2 SYGVQD, per germline (reference sequence). The V gene end was trimmed by 2 bases and the J gene end by 3 bases; junction bases not matched to a gene: 2. The CDR3 runs 14 residues. The CDR3 DNA is TGCGCCAGCAGTGAGGGGACAGGGATCTACGAGCAGTACTTC. It yields the protein CASSEGTGIYEQYF.

This clonotype showed up just a few times. The rearrangement joins TRBV6-5 to TRBJ2-7, with TRBD2 matching over 7 bases. This CDR3 has 16 residues. V lost 2 bases and J lost 0; bases outside the gene matches: 7. Germline CDR1 MNHEY, CDR2 SVGAGI. The CDR3 loop is CASSYGGGVSSYEQYF. Written as DNA, the CDR3 is TGTGCCAGCAGTTACGGGGGGGGGGTGAGCTCCTACGAGCAGTACTTC.

The chain recombines TRBV25-1 with TRBJ2-1; a possible D gene is TRBD1 (6 bases). Trimming stripped 8 bases from V and 6 bases from J, with 20 bases between. This CDR3 spans 15 amino acids. CDR1 is MGHDK, CDR2 SYGVNS, per germline. CDR3 DNA: TGTGCCAGCTCACCACAGGGTGCACTAGGCAATGAGCAGTTCTTC. This gives the protein CASSPQGALGNEQFF. Variable domain in full (rest from reference TRBV25-1 and TRBJ2-1): EADIYQTPRYLVIGTGKKITLECSQTMGHDKMYWYQQDPGMELHLIHYSYGVNSTEKGDLSSESTVSRIRTEHFPLTLESARPSHTSQYLCASSPQGALGNEQFFGPGTRLTVL.

This clonotype was detected many times. The CDR3 does not close with the conserved phenylalanine or tryptophan, likely indicating a read error. Because the CDR3's place on the DNA is in doubt, the DNA is left out and the CDR3 is given as listed by TCRdb. The chain couples TRBV2 to TRBJ2-5; TRBD2 is the table's D call and was not checked against the DNA. Per the germline V gene, CDR1 is SNHLY and CDR2 is FYNNEI. The CDR3 numbers 15 amino acids, ends counted. This chain's CDR3 is CASRGLLAGAPGGLA.

Note on this clonotype: It may be a read error: a sequence one base away is much more abundant. V is TRBV6-2 or TRBV6-3 and J is TRBJ2-7; D call uncertain. This CDR3 is 11 amino acids long. CDR1 and CDR2 from the germline V gene are MNHEY and SVGEGT. CDR3: CAGSPSSEQYF. CDR3 nucleotides: TGTGCCGGCAGTCCCAGTTCCGAGCAGTACTTC.

This clonotype was seen at least ten times. The chain couples TRBV15 to TRBJ1-4; possibly TRBD1 for D (6 bases). From germline, CDR1 is LNHNV and CDR2 YYDKDF (reference sequence). V was pared by 0 bases and J by 7 bases, with 12 bases between. This CDR3 is 15 amino acids long. The CDR3 DNA is TGTGCCACCAGCAGAGATTCGGGGACACCTGAAAAACTGTTTTTT. Protein product: CATSRDSGTPEKLFF. Variable domain in full (rest from reference TRBV15 and TRBJ1-4): DAMVIQNPRYQVTQFGKPVTLSCSQTLNHNVMYWYQQKSSQAPKLLFHYYDKDFNNEADTPDNFQSRRPNTSFCFLDIRSPGLGDTAMYLCATSRDSGTPEKLFFGSGTQLSVL.

The chain is built from TRBV29-1 and TRBJ1-1; D unclear. This CDR3 spans 12 amino acids. Looked up from germline, CDR1 is SQVTM and CDR2 is ANQGSEA. V dropped 6 bases and J dropped 1 base, with 9 bases sitting between them. DNA for the CDR3: TGCAGCGTCACTATAGGGAACACTGAAGCTTTCTTT. This translates into CSVTIGNTEAFF. The full variable domain, its missing parts supplied by reference TRBV29-1 and TRBJ1-1, is SAVISQKPSRDICQRGTSLTIQCQVDSQVTMMFWYRQQPGQSLTLIATANQGSEATYESGFVIDKFPISRPNLTFSTLTVSNMSPEDSSIYLCSVTIGNTEAFFGQGTRLTVV.

J is TRBJ2-6 and V is TRBV2; D remains unclear. CDR3 length: 14 residues. Trimming took 5 bases from V and 2 from J, leaving 7 bases between them. The V gene's germline CDR1 is SNHLY and CDR2 FYNNEI. The CDR3 here is CASSTRTGANVLTF. CDR3 nucleotide sequence: TGTGCCAGCAGTACACGGACTGGGGCCAACGTCCTGACTTTC.

CDR3 protein: CASSPGTGITIYF. The CDR3, as DNA: TGTGCCAGTAGTCCCGGGACCGGGATAACCATATATTTT. V and J are TRBV19 and TRBJ1-3; TRBD1 might be the D (5 bases). Trimming took off 5 bases at V and 10 bases at J, with 15 bases between the two ends. Germline assignment: CDR1 LNHDA and CDR2 SQIVND (reference sequence). The CDR3 totals 13 residues. The variable domain in full, completed from reference TRBV19 and TRBJ1-3, reads DGGITQSPKYLFRKEGQNVTLSCEQNLNHDAMYWYRQDPGQGLRLIYYSQIVNDFQKGDIAEGYSVSREKKESFPLTVTSAQKNPTAFYLCASSPGTGITIYFGEGSWLTVV.

The genes are TRBV6-2 or TRBV6-3 and TRBJ1-6, with TRBD1 matching 10 bases. The length of the CDR3 is 17 residues. CDR1 is MNHEY, CDR2 SVGEGT, per germline. V dropped 5 bases and J dropped 9; count of bases not matched to a gene: 13. CDR3 in amino acids: CASSKKYRDRGFSPLHF. The CDR3 DNA reads as TGTGCCAGCAGTAAAAAATACCGGGACAGGGGTTTTTCACCCCTCCACTTT.

The V gene is TRBV29-1, the J gene TRBJ1-3; 7 positions agree with TRBD1. Germline CDR1 and CDR2: SQVTM and ANQGSEA. J was trimmed by 1 base and V by 6 bases; bases with no gene match: 3. CDR3 length equals 13 residues. CDR3 loop: CSVATGSGNTIYF. As DNA, the CDR3 is TGCAGCGTAGCGACAGGGTCTGGAAACACCATATATTTT.

The table lists this clonotype with many counts. The rearrangement uses TRBV5-8 and TRBJ1-6, with D unresolved. Trimming cost V 4 bases and J 8 bases, with 10 bases left between them. CDR1 SGHTS and CDR2 YDEGEE come from the germline V gene. The CDR3 consists of 13 residues. CDR3 in amino acids: CASSLGGYSPLHF. The CDR3 DNA follows: TGTGCCAGCAGCCTGGGAGGCTATTCACCCCTCCACTTT.

The CDR3 protein is CASSHYTDTQYF. Here the CDR3 DNA reads TGTGCCAGTAGTCATTACACAGATACGCAGTATTTT. The chain recombines TRBV19 with TRBJ2-3; D remains unclear. Germline CDR1 is LNHDA and CDR2 is SQIVND (reference sequence). The CDR3 loop spans 12 amino acids. The V and J ends lost 5 bases and 2 bases respectively, with 5 bases between them.